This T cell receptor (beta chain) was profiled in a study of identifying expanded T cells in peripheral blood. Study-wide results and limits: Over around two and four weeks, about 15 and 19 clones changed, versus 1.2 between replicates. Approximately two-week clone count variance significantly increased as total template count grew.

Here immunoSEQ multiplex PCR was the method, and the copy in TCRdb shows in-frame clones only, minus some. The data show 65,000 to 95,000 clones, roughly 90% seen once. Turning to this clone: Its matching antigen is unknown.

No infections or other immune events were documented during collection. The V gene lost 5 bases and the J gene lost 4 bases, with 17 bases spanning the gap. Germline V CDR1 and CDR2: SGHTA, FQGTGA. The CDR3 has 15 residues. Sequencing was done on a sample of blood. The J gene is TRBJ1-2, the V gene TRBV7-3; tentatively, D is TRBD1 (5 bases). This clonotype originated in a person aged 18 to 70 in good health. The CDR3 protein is CASSPATGTPYGYTF. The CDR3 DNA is TGTGCCAGCAGCCCCGCTACCGGGACTCCCTATGGCTACACCTTC.